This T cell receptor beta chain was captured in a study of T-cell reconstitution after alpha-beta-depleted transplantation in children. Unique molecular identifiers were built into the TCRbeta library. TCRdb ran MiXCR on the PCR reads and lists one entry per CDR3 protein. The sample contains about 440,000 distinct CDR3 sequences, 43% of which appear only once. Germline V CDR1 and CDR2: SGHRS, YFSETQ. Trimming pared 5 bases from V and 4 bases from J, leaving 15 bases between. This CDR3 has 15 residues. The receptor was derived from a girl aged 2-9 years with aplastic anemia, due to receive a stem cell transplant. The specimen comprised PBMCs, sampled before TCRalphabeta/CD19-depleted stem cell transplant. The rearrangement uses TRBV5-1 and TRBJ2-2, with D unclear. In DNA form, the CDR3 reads TGCGCCAGCAGGGGTCAGCACCTAATCACCGGGGAGCTGTTTTTT. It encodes CASRGQHLITGELFF.